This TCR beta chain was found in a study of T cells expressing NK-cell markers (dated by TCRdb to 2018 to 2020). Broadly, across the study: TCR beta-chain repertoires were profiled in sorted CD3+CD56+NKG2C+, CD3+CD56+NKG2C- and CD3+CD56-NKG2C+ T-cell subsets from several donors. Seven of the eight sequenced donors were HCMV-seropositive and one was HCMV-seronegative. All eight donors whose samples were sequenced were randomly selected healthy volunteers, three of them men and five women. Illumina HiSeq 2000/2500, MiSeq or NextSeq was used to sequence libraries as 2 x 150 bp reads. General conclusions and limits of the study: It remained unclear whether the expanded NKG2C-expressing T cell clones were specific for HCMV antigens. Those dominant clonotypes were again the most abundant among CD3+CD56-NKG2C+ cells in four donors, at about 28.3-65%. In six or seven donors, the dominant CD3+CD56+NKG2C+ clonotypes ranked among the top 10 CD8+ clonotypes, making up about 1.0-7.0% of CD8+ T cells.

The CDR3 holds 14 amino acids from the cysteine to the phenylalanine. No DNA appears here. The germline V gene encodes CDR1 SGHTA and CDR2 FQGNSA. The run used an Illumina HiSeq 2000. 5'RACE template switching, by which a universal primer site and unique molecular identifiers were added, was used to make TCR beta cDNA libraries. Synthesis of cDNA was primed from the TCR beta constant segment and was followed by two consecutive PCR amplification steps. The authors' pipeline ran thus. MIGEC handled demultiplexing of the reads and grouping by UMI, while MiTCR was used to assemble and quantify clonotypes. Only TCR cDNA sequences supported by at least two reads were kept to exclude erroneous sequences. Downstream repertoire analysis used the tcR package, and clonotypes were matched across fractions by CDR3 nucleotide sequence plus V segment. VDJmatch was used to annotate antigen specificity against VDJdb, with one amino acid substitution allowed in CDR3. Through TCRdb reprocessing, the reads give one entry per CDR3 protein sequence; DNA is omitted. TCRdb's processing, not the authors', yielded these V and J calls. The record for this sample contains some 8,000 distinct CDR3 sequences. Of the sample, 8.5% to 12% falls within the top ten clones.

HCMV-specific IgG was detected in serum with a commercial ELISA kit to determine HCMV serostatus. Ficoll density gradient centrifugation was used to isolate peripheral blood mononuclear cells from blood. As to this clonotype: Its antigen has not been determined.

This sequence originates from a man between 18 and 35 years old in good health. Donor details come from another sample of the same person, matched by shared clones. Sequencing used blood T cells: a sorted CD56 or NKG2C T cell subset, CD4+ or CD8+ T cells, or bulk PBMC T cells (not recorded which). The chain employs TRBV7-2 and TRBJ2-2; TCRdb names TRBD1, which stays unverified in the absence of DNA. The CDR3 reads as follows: CASSNYRDTGELFF. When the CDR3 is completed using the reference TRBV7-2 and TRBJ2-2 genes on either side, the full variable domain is GAGVSQSPSNKVTEKGKDVELRCDPISGHTALYWYRQSLGQGLEFLIYFQGNSAPDKSGLPSDRFSAERTGGSVSTLTIQRTQQEDSAVYLCASSNYRDTGELFFGEGSRLTVL.